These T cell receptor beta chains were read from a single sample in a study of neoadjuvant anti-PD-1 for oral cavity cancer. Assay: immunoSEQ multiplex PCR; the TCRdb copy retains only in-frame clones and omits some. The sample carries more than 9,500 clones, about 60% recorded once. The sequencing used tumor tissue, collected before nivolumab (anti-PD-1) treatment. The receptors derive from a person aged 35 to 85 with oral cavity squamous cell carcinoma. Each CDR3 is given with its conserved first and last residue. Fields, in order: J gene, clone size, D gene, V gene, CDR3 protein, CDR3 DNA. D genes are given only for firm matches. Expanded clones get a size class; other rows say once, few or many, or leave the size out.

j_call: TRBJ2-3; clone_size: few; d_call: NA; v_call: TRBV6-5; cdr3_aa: CATRQTHQSTQYF; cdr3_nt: TGTGCCACTCGACAGACTCACCAGAGTACGCAGTATTTT
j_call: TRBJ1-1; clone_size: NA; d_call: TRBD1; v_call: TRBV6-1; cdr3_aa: CASSRQGANTEAFF; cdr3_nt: TGTGCCAGCAGTAGACAGGGGGCGAACACTGAAGCTTTCTTT
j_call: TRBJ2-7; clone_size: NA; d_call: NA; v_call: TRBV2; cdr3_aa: CASSSSQGTYEQYF; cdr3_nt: TGTGCCAGCAGTTCTTCACAGGGAACCTACGAGCAGTACTTC
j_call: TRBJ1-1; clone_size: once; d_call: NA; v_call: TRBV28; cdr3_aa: CASRFPGHTMNTEAFF; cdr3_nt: TGTGCCAGCAGGTTCCCGGGACATACCATGAACACTGAAGCTTTCTTT
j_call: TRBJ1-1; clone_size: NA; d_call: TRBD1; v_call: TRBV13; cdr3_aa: CASSLGLGQGGMEAFF; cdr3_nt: TGTGCCAGCAGCTTAGGCCTGGGACAGGGAGGGATGGAAGCTTTCTTT
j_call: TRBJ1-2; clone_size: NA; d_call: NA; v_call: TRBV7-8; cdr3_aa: CASSLEQIYGYTF; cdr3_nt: TGTGCCAGCAGCTTAGAACAGATCTATGGCTACACCTTC
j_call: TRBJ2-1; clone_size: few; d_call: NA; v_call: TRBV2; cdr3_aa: CASSFQPRADEQFF; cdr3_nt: TGTGCCAGCAGCTTCCAACCGAGGGCGGACGAGCAGTTCTTC
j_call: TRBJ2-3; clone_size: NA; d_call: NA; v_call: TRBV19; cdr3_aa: CATSPGTASTDTQYF; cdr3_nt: TGTGCCACCTCCCCCGGGACTGCTAGCACAGATACGCAGTATTTT
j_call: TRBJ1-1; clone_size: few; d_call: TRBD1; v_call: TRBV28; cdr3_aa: CASRTGQGARAFF; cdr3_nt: TGTGCCAGCAGGACGGGACAGGGGGCGCGAGCTTTCTTT
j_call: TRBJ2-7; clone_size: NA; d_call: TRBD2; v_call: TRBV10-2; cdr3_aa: CAVLAATYEQYF; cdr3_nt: TGCGCCGTACTAGCGGCTACCTACGAGCAGTACTTC
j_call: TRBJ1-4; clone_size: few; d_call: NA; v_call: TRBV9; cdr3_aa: CASSVGTNEKLFF; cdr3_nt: TGTGCCAGCAGCGTTGGTACTAATGAAAAACTGTTTTTT
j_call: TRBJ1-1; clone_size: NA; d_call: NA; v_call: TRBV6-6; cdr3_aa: CASSYARMEAFF; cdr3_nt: TGTGCCAGCAGTTACGCCCGGATGGAAGCTTTCTTT
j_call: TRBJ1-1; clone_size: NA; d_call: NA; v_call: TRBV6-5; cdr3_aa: CASSITVNTEAFF; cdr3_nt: TGTGCCAGCAGCATTACAGTGAACACTGAAGCTTTCTTT
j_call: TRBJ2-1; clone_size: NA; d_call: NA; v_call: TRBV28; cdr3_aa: CASSYPGGFEQFF; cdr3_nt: TGTGCCAGCAGTTATCCAGGGGGGTTCGAGCAGTTCTTC
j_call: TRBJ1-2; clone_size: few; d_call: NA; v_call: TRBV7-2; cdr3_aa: CASSPHNYGYTF; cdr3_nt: TGTGCCAGCAGCCCCCATAACTATGGCTACACCTTC
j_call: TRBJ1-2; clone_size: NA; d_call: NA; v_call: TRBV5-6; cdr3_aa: CASSLAQRGYTF; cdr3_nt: TGTGCCAGCAGTCTTGCACAGCGAGGCTACACCTTC
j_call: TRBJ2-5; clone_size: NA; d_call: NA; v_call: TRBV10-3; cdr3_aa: CAIGSFQGLGFGETQYF; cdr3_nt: TGTGCCATCGGGTCTTTTCAGGGGTTAGGTTTCGGAGAGACCCAGTACTTC
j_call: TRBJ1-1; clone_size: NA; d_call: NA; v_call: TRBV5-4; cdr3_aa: CASSSDSSTEAFF; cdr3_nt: TGTGCCAGCAGCTCGGACAGTAGTACTGAAGCTTTCTTT
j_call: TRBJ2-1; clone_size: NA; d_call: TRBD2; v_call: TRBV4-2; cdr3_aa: CASSQSQSGGSSYNEQFF; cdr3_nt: TGTGCCAGCAGCCAGAGTCAGAGCGGGGGGAGCTCCTACAATGAGCAGTTCTTC
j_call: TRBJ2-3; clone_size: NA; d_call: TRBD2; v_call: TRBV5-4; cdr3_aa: CASSLGLAGVTDTQYF; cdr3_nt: TGTGCCAGCAGCTTGGGACTAGCGGGGGTCACAGATACGCAGTATTTT
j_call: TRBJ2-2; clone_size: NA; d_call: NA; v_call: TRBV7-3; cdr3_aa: CASSLNLAGWTGELFF; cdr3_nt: TGTGCCAGCAGCTTAAATTTAGCAGGGTGGACCGGGGAGCTGTTTTTT
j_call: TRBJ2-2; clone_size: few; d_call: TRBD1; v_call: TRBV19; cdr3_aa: CASSTTGGITGELFF; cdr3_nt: TGTGCCAGTAGTACAACAGGGGGAATTACCGGGGAGCTGTTTTTT
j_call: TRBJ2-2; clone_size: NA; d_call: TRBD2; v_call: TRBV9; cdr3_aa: CASSVELAGTGELFF; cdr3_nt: TGTGCCAGCAGCGTAGAACTAGCGGGCACCGGGGAGCTGTTTTTT
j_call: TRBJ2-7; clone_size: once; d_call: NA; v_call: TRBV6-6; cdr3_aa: CASSYIGLVYEQYF; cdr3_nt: TGTGCCAGCAGTTACATCGGACTCGTATACGAGCAGTACTTC
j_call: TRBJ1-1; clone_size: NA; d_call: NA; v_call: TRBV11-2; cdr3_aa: CASSPGSGGKGTEAFF; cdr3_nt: TGTGCCAGCAGCCCCGGGTCGGGGGGGAAGGGAACTGAAGCTTTCTTT
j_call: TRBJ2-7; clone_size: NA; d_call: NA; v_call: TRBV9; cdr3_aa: CASTLGPDELREQYF; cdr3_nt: TGTGCCAGCACCTTGGGACCCGACGAACTACGGGAGCAGTACTTC
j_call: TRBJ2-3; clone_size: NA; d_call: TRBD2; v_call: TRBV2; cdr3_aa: CASTPEPSGGTDTQYF; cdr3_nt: TGTGCCAGCACCCCGGAGCCTAGCGGGGGCACAGATACGCAGTATTTT
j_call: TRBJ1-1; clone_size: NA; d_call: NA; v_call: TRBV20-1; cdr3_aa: CSADGTLVAFF; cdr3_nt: TGCAGTGCTGACGGGACCCTAGTAGCTTTCTTT
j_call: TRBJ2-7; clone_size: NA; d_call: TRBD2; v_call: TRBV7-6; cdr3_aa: CASSFGTSGRFDEQYF; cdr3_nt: TGTGCCAGCAGCTTTGGGACTAGCGGGAGATTCGACGAGCAGTACTTC
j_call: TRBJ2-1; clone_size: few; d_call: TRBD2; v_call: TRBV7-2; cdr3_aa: CASMMVAGTNEQFF; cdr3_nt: TGTGCCAGCATGATGGTAGCGGGCACAAATGAGCAGTTCTTC
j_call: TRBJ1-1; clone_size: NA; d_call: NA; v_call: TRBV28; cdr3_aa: CASSFAQRGLDTEAFF; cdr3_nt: TGTGCCAGCAGTTTTGCCCAACGGGGCTTGGACACTGAAGCTTTCTTT
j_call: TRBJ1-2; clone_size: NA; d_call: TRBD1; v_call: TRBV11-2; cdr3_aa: CASRKPGQGFYGYTF; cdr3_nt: TGTGCCAGCCGCAAACCGGGACAGGGATTCTATGGCTACACCTTC
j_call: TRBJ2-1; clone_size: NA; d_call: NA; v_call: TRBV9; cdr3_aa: CASSEGGRYNEQFF; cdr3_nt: TGTGCCAGCAGCGAAGGAGGCAGATACAATGAGCAGTTCTTC
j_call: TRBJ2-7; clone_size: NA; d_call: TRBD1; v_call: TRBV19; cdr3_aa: CASRQGANSEQYF; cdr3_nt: TGTGCCAGTAGACAGGGGGCAAATAGCGAGCAGTACTTC
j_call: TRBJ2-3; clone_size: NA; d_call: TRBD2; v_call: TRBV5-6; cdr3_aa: CASSLGTSRPTDTQYF; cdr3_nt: TGTGCCAGCAGCTTGGGGACTAGTCGTCCAACAGATACGCAGTATTTT
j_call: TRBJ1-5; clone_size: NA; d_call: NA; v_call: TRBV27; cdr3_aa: CASSLWEDSQPQHF; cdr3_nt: TGTGCCAGCAGTTTGTGGGAAGATAGTCAGCCCCAGCATTTT
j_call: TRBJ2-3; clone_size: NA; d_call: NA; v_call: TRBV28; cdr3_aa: CASLGGGTQYF; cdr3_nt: TGTGCCAGCCTAGGGGGGGGTACGCAGTATTTT
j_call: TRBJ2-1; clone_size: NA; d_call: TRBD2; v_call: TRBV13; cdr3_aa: CASSFRASGTHNEQFF; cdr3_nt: TGTGCCAGCAGCTTTCGCGCTAGCGGGACCCACAATGAGCAGTTCTTC
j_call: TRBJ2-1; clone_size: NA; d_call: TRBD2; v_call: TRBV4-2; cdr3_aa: CASSQDATSGRANEQFF; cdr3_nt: TGTGCCAGCAGCCAAGATGCGACTAGCGGGAGGGCCAATGAGCAGTTCTTC
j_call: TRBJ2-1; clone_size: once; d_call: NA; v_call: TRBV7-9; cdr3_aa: CASSSRLVDEQFF; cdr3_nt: TGTGCCAGCAGCTCGCGACTAGTGGATGAGCAGTTCTTC
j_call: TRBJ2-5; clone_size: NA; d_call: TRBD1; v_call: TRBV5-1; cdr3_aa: CASSWDRETQYF; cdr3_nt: TGCGCCAGCAGCTGGGACAGGGAGACCCAGTACTTC
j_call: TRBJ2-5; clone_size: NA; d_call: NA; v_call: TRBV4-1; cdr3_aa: CASSPELGPQETQYF; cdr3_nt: TGCGCCAGCAGCCCAGAACTAGGGCCGCAAGAGACCCAGTACTTC
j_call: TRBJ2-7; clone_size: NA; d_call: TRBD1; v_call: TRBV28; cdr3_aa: CASSGYADWTGVPYEQYF; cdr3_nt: TGTGCCAGCAGTGGATATGCCGACTGGACAGGGGTGCCCTACGAGCAGTACTTC
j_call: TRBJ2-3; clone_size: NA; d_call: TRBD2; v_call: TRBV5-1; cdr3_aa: CASASGRADTQYF; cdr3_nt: TGCGCCAGCGCTAGCGGGAGGGCAGATACGCAGTATTTT
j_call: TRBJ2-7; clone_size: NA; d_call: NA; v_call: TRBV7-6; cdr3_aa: CASSLVAGAEQYF; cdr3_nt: TGTGCCAGCAGCTTAGTGGCAGGGGCCGAGCAGTACTTC
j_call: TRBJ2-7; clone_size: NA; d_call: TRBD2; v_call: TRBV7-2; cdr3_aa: CASSLGRGGRTYEQYF; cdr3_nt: TGTGCCAGCAGCTTAGGTCGGGGGGGCAGAACCTACGAGCAGTACTTC
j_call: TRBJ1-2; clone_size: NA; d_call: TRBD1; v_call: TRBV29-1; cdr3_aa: CSVRTGRADGYTF; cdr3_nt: TGCAGCGTGCGGACAGGTCGAGCGGATGGCTACACCTTC
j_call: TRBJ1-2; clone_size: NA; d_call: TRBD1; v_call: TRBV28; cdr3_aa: CASRSGQGVSYGYTF; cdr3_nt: TGTGCCAGCAGGTCGGGACAGGGGGTTTCTTATGGCTACACCTTC
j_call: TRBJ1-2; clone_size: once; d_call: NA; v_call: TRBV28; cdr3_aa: CATKLEGGYTF; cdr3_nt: TGTGCCACCAAACTTGAAGGCGGCTACACCTTC
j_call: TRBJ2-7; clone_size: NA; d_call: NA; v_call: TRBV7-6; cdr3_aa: CASSLAGQSYEQYF; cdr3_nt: TGTGCCAGCAGCTTGGCGGGACAGTCCTACGAGCAGTACTTC
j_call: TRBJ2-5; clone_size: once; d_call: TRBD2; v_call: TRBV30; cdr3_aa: CAWRYGGSGGQYF; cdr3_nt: TGTGCCTGGAGGTACGGGGGTAGCGGGGGCCAGTACTTC